This record looks at one T cell receptor beta chain sequence and its context. Its specificity is not known. The CDR3 is made up of 15 amino acids. Germline values: CDR1 GTSNPN, CDR2 SVGIG (reference sequence). Deletions cut 3 bases from V and 2 bases from J, with 14 bases between. Extraction of RNA preceded its reverse transcription into cDNA, which served as the sequencing template. Sequencing used immunoSEQ multiplex PCR; TCRdb keeps in-frame clones, though not all of them. The table records about 190,000 clones, more than 55% of them present only once. This sample was taken from a study of CD8+ T cells in alopecia areata. Overall study: Tofacitinib exposure lasted 6 to 18 months, followed by 6 months off drug. General study findings and limits: Scalp sequencing captures resident alphabeta T cells of normal skin too.

Treatment specified: oral pan-JAK inhibitor, 5-10 mg twice daily. This TCR derives from a human donor with alopecia areata. The sequencing used CD4+ T cells sorted from blood, collected at week 4, from a patient treated with tofacitinib. V usage is TRBV30 and J usage is TRBJ2-1, with a weak D call TRBD2 (5 bases). CDR3 protein: CAWSLMKRTYNEQFF. CDR3 nucleotides: TGTGCCTGGAGCTTAATGAAGCGGACCTACAATGAGCAGTTCTTC.